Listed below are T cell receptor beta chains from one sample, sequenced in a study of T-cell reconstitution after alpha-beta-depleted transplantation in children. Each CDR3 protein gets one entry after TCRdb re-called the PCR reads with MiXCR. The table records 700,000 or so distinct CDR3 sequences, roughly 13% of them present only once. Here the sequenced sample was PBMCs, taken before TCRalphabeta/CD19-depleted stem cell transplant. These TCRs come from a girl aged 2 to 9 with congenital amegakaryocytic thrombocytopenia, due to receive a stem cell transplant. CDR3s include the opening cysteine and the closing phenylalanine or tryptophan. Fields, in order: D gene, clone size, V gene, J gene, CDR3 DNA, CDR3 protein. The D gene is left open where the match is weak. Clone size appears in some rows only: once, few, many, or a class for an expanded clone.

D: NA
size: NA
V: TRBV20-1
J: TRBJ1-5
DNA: TGCAGTGCTAGAGCGGGTGGGGGACGGGGTAGCAATCAGCCCCAGCATTTT
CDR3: CSARAGGGRGSNQPQHF

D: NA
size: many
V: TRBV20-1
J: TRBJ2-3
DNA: TGCAGTGCTAGTCAATCCCGGGACCCCGAAACAGATACGCAGTATTTT
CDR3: CSASQSRDPETDTQYF

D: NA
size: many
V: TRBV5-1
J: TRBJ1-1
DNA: TGCGCCAGCAGCTTGAGTCAGGGAGGCGAAGCTTTCTTT
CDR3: CASSLSQGGEAFF

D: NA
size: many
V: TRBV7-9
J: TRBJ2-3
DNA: TGTGCCAGCAGCCCCCCCAGCTCCTCAGATACGCAGTATTTT
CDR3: CASSPPSSSDTQYF

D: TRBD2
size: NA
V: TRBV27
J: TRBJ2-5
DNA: TGTGCCAGCGCATTGCAGGGAGGGAGGGAGACCCAGTACTTC
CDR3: CASALQGGRETQYF

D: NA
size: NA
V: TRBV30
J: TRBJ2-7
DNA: TGTGCCTGGAGTGAGGGCGGAAACTACGAGCAGTACTTC
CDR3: CAWSEGGNYEQYF

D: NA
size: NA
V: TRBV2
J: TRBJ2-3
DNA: TGTGCCAGCAGTGCGGGGGTTGACACAGATACGCAGTATTTT
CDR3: CASSAGVDTDTQYF

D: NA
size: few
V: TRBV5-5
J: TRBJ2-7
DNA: TGTGCCAGCAGCTTGGCCCCGCCAAGCTCCTACGAGCAGTACTTC
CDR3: CASSLAPPSSYEQYF

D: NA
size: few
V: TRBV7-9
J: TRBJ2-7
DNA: TGTGCCAGCAGCTTTCGTGGGGTAGAGGAGCAGTACTTC
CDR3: CASSFRGVEEQYF

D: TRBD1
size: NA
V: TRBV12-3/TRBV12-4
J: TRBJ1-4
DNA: TGTGCCAGCAAAGTAGGGGGCGAAAAACTGTTTTTT
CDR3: CASKVGGEKLFF

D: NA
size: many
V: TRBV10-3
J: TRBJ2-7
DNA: TGTGCCATGGGACAAGTTGATGAGCAGTACTTC
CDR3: CAMGQVDEQYF

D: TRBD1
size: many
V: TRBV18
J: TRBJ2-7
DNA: TGTGCCAGCAGCCCCGGGACAGGAGACTACGAGCAGTACTTC
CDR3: CASSPGTGDYEQYF

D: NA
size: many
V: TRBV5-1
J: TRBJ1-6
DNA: TGCGCCAGCAGCCCAACTGGTCTACGATCACCCCTCCACTTT
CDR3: CASSPTGLRSPLHF

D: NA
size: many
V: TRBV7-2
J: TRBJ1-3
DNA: TGTGCCAGCAGCGCCCGACTAGGGACCTCTGGAAACACCATATATTTT
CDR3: CASSARLGTSGNTIYF

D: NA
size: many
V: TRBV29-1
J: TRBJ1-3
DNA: TGCAGCGTTCGGGGAGGGGACACCATATATTTT
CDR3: CSVRGGDTIYF

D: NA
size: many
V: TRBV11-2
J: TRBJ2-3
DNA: TGTGCCAGCAGCTTAGCAGCAGGGGGGCTGGATACGCAGTATTTT
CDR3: CASSLAAGGLDTQYF

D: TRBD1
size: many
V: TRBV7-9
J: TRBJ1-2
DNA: TGTGCCAGCAGCACGTCCCGGGACAGGGGTGAGGCCTATGGCTACACCTTC
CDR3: CASSTSRDRGEAYGYTF

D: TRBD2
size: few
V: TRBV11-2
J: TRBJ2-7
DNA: TGTGCCAGCAGCCGGGCCACGGGCGGGAGGCTCTACGAGCAGTACTTC
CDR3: CASSRATGGRLYEQYF

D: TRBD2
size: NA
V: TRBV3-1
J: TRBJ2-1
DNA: TGTGCCAGCAGCCAGGGACTAGCGGGAGGGCCCTATGAGCAGTTCTTC
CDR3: CASSQGLAGGPYEQFF

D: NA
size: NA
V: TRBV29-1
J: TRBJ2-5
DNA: TGCAGCGCGAAGACTAGTTTGGAGACCCAGTACTTC
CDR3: CSAKTSLETQYF

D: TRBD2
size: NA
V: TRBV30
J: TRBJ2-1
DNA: TGTGCCTGGACTAGCGGGAGTTATAATGAGCAGTTCTTC
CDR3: CAWTSGSYNEQFF

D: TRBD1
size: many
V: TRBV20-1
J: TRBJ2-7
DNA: TGCAGTGCCAGATCACCGGGACAGGGGTCCTACGAGCAGTACTTC
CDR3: CSARSPGQGSYEQYF

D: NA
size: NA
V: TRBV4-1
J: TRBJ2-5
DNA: TGCGCCAGCAGCCAAGATCCAGGTCTTCAAGAGACCCAGTACTTC
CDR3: CASSQDPGLQETQYF

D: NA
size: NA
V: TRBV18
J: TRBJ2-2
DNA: TGTGCCAGCTCACCAAGCCCAGCCACCGGGGAGCTGTTTTTT
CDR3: CASSPSPATGELFF

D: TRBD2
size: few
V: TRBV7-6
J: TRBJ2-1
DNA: TGTGCCACCAGAACCCCTGGGACTACATACAATGAGCAGTTCTTC
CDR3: CATRTPGTTYNEQFF

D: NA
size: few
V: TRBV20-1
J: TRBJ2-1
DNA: TGCAGTGCTATGGATTCGCGTTTAGGCTCCTACAATGAGCAGTTCTTC
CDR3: CSAMDSRLGSYNEQFF

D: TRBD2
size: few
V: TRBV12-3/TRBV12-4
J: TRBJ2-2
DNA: TGTGCCAGCATCTCCAGTAGACAAGCGGGAGGGCCAAACACCGGGGAGCTGTTTTTT
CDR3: CASISSRQAGGPNTGELFF

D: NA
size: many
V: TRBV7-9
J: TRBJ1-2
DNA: TGTGCCAGCAGCTTAGCGCGGGCAGGTTATGGCTACACCTTC
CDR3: CASSLARAGYGYTF

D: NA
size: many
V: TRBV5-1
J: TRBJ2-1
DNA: TGCGCCAGCAGCCCCGAAGGCGCCACGTTCTCCTACAATGAGCAGTTCTTC
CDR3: CASSPEGATFSYNEQFF

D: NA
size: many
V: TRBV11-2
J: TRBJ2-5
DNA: TGTGCCAGCAGCTCAAGATGGGAGACCCAGTACTTC
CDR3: CASSSRWETQYF

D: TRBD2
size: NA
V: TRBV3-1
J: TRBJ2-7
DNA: TGTGCCAGCAGCCAAGACCTCGGACTAGCCTCTGGAGAGCAGTACTTC
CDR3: CASSQDLGLASGEQYF

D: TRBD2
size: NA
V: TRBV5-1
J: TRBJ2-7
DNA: TGCGCCAGCAGCCCTAGCGGGTCCAGCTCCTACAAGCAGTACTTC
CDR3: CASSPSGSSSYKQYF

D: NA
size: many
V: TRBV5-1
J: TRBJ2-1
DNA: TGCGCCAGCAGCATCCCGGGACTCCGGGAGTTCTTC
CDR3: CASSIPGLREFF

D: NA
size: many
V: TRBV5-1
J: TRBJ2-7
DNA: TGCGCCAGCAGAGACGCGTCTCTCTACGAGCAGTACTTC
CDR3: CASRDASLYEQYF

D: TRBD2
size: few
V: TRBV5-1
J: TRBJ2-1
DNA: TGCGCCAGCAGCGCAACTAGCGGGAGGGGGACCTACAATGAGCAGTTCTTC
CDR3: CASSATSGRGTYNEQFF

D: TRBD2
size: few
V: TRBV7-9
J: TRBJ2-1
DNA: TGTGCCAGCAGCTTAGCTAGCGGGAGCCTCTACAATGAGCAGTTCTTC
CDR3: CASSLASGSLYNEQFF

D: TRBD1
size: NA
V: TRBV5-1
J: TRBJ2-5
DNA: TGCGCCAGCGCGACAGGGGGGGTAGAGACCCAGTACTTC
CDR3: CASATGGVETQYF

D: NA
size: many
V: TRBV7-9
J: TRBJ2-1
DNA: TGTGCCAGCAGCTTAGCGTGGCTCAATGAGCAGTTCTTC
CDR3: CASSLAWLNEQFF

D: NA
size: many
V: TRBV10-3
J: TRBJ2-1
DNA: TGTGCCATCAGTGAGTCGTGGGTGGGGAATGAGCAGTTCTTC
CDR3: CAISESWVGNEQFF

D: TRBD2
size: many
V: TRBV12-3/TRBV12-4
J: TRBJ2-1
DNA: TGTGCCAGCAGCCCCGGAATTTGGGCGGGAGGGGTTGATGAGCAGTTCTTC
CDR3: CASSPGIWAGGVDEQFF

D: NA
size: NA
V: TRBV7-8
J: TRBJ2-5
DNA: TGTGCCAGCAGCCCCGACCTCCTGGAGACCCAGTACTTC
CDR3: CASSPDLLETQYF

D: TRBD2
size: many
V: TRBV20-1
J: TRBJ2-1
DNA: TGCAGTGCTACATTAAGCGGGAGCCCACACCATGAGCAGTTCTTC
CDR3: CSATLSGSPHHEQFF

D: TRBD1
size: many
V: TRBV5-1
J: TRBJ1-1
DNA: TGCGCCAGCAGCTTGGCGACAGGGGTGAACACTGAAGCTTTCTTT
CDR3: CASSLATGVNTEAFF

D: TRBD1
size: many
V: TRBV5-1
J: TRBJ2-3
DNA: TGCGCCAGCAGCTTGGACAGGGGCACCACAGATACGCAGTATTTT
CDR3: CASSLDRGTTDTQYF

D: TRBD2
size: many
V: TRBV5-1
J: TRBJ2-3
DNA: TGCGCCAGCAGCCTCACGACTAGCTCGGATACGCAGTATTTT
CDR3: CASSLTTSSDTQYF

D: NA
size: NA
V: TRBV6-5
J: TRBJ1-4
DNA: TGTGCCAGCAGTTATACCAGGGGTGATGAAAAACTGTTTTTT
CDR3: CASSYTRGDEKLFF

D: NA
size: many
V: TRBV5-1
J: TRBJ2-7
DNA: TGCGCCAGCAGCTTCCTGGCTCGTGACTACGAGCAGTACTTC
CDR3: CASSFLARDYEQYF

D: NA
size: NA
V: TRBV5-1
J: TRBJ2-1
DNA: TGCGCCAGCTCCGTAGCGGAGCAGTACAATGAGCAGTTCTTC
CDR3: CASSVAEQYNEQFF

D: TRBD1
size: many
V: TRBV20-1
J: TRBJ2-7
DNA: TGCAGTGCATTGACAGGGGGCGCCTACGAGCAGTACTTC
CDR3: CSALTGGAYEQYF

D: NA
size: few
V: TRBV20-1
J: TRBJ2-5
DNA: TGCAGTGCTAGAGATGGGAACAAGTACCAAGAGACCCAGTACTTC
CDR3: CSARDGNKYQETQYF

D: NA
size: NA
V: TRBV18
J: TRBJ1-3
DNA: TGTGCCAGCTCACCGGGACGGAACGCTTACTCTGGAAACACCATATATTTT
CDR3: CASSPGRNAYSGNTIYF

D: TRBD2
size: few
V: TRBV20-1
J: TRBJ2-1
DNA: TGCAGTGCCTCTGGACTAGCGGGGTACAATGAGCAGTTCTTC
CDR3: CSASGLAGYNEQFF

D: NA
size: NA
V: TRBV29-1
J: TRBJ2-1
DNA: TGCAGCGTTTGGCGAGGGAACAATGAGCAGTTCTTC
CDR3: CSVWRGNNEQFF

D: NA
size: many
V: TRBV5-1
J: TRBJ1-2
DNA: TGCGCCAGCAGCTTAGGAGAAGCTAACTATGGCTACACCTTC
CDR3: CASSLGEANYGYTF

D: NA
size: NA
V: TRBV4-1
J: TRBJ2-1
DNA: TGCGCCAGCAGCCAAAGGATGAGCGGACGGTCCTACAATGAGCAGTTCTTC
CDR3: CASSQRMSGRSYNEQFF

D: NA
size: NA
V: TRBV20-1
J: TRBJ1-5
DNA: TGCAGAGCTACCGGGGGCAATCAGCCCCAGCATTTT
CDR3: CRATGGNQPQHF